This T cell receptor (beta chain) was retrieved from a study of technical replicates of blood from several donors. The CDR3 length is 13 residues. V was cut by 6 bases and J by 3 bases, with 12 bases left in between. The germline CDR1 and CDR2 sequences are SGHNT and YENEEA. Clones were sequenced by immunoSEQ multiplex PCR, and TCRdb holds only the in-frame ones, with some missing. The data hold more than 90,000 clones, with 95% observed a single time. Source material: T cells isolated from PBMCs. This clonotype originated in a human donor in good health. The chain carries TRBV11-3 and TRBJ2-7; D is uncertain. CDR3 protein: CASSPDLIYEQYF. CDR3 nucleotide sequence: TGTGCCAGCAGTCCCGACTTAATCTACGAGCAGTACTTC.